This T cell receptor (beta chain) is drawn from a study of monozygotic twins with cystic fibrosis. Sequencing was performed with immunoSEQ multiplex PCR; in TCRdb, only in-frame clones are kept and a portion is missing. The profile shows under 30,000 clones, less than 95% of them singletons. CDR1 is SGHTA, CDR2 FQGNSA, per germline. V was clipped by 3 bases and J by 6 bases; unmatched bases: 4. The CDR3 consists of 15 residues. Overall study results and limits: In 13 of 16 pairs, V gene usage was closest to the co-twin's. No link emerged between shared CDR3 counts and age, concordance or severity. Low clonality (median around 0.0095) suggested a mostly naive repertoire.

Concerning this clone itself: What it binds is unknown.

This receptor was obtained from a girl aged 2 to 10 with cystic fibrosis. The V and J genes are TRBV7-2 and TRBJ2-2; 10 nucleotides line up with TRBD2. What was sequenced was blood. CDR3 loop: CASSLVAGGPGELFF. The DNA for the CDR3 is TGTGCCAGCAGCTTGGTAGCGGGGGGCCCCGGGGAGCTGTTTTTT.